Sequencing of this T cell receptor beta chain was carried out in a study of shared clonotypes between healthy human individuals (TCRdb year 2020). In terms of the full investigation: A couple of women and a few men aged 18 to 49 years were included in the cohort. Libraries were prepared and TCR repertoires were sequenced by different laboratories using diverse techniques, in order to increase sequencing depth and limit assay-specific biases. Blood TCR repertoires of five healthy adults were deeply sequenced to estimate repertoire size and the extent of clonotype sharing between individuals. Between about 0.8 and 9 billion PBMCs per donor were obtained by leukapheresis. Per donor, three plates each were used for CD4 naive and CD4 memory, two for CD8 naive, and one for CD8 memory. What the study reported, not specific to this receptor: Compared with non-shared clonotypes, the clonotypes found in all four sorted-subset donors had higher generation probabilities. Based on pairwise subsampling, the degree of clonotype sharing among donors was expected to be affected by sequencing depth. Incomplete sequencing was indicated by rarefaction of sorted-subset datasets, despite the large sequencing depth. When a few donors were compared, the shared fraction of clonotypes was around 5.1% for naive CD4, roughly 3.4% for naive CD8, roughly 2.3% for memory CD4, and 0.35% to 0.4% for memory CD8. Larger estimated clonotype richness was generally found for naive subsets than for memory subsets. Sampling was restricted to blood, and TCR repertoires in tissue are likely to differ from TCR repertoires in blood. The genetic and exposure-history diversity represented was limited by the small number of donors.

Points on this clone: Its antigen target is currently unknown. No quality values exist for individual bases; no much larger clone is one base distant.

TCR CDR3 regions were amplified from genomic DNA by multiplex PCR using the deep immunoSEQ assay. Extracted genomic DNA from each cell subset was spread evenly across all wells of several immunoSEQ 96-well plates, with each plate serving as a replicate. For sorted subsets, each replicate PCR was loaded with about 0.2 ug genomic DNA, equivalent to approximately 27,000 T cell genomes. Purified libraries were measured with a Qubit 3.0 fluorometer, size-checked on a Bioanalyzer 2100, and measured again with the KAPA Library Quantification kit. A separate single-read 150-cycle Illumina NextSeq 550 flow cell was used to sequence each immunoSEQ 96-well plate. Per the original workflow: Because the immunoSEQ output held only junctional sequences and lacked quality scores, the filtering could not match the filtering applied to full-length reads. To assign V/J genes and CDR3, sequences were annotated using PyIR, a Python wrapper for IgBLAST v1.9, with IMGT germline references. Reads with weak V/J assignments (E-value above 1e-6), missing CDR3, stop codons, out-of-frame junctions, or ambiguous translated residues were removed. V3J clonotypes were defined as sequences sharing the same inferred V gene, J gene, and CDR3 amino acid sequence. Percentage overlap between repertoires was calculated by dividing the number of shared unique clonotypes by the size of the smaller repertoire. Richness of each repertoire was evaluated using RTK rarefaction, the Chao1 estimator, and Recon v2.1 estimates of unobserved clonotypes. For all TCRbeta clonotypes obtained by the gDNA method from four donors, generation probabilities were computed with OLGA. TCRdb re-hosts the immuneACCESS table, in-frame sequences only. Its copies lack some clones; in the studies checked, an unresolved V gene accounts for under half of them, and the cause for the rest is not known. V and J calls and clone size are as listed in that table; D and trimming were resolved from the DNA. The sample contains approximately 1.9 million clones, 80% to 95% of them found a single time. The ten most abundant clones make up approximately 1.6% of the sample.

From the germline V gene, CDR1 is SQVTM and CDR2 is ANQGSEA. V sheds 0 bases and J sheds 0 bases, leaving 9 bases between their ends. Inclusive of the bounding cysteine and phenylalanine, the CDR3 is 15 residues long. Of all the DNA, just the CDR3 is kept, 45 bases in frame from base 1. CD8 naive samples consisted of CD45RO-negative cells that were positively selected for CCR7, yielding a CD45RA+CCR7+ population without TemRA cells. Donors were healthy HIV-negative adults with no recently reported acute infections or vaccinations. Only Caucasian adults living in Nashville, Tennessee, USA were represented among the donors. Blood was obtained by leukapheresis, after which PBMCs were separated by Ficoll-Histopaque density gradient centrifugation and cryopreserved in liquid nitrogen vapor phase. Analytical flow cytometry was used to check the purity and quantity of every magnetically sorted T cell population. Genomic DNA was isolated from each sorted fraction and quantified by UV absorbance on a Nanodrop 2000c.

The chain couples TRBV29-1 to TRBJ2-1, with a tentative D gene TRBD1 over 5 matching bases. The sample was naive CD8+ T cells from PBMCs. In the paper's terms, the cell subset or site label means: CD45RA+CCR7+. This TCR was recovered from a man aged 18 to 35 in good health. Some clones in this sample may be carry-over from other donors' samples. The CDR3: CSVEEGRPSYNEQFF. The bases are TGCAGCGTTGAAGAGGGGCGGCCCTCCTACAATGAGCAGTTCTTC.